At least ten counts were recorded for the clone carrying this T cell receptor beta chain. Its matching antigen is unknown. TCRdb re-called the reads with MiXCR, one entry per CDR3 protein. The top ten hold approximately 4.3% of the sample, which has 76,000 or so distinct CDR3 sequences, approximately 3.7% seen once. This record comes from a study of T cell repertoires in cytomegalovirus infection. The overall study: Public TCR beta signatures provided an indication of both CMV infection and a matching HLA type.

General observations from the study: In two of eight donors, the top clonotype was HLA-C-restricted CMV-specific. Summed frequency of public TCR beta families distinguished CMV carriers with the relevant HLA.

Germline values: CDR1 MNHNS, CDR2 SASEGT. V was pared by 4 bases and J by 2 bases, with 7 bases of the junction left unmatched. The CDR3 runs 15 residues. The sequencing sample was made of PBMCs. This sequence originates from a human donor in good health (CMV status not recorded). Some clones in this sample may be carry-over from other donors' samples. The genes are TRBV6-1 and TRBJ1-1, with 7 positions matching TRBD1. The CDR3 here is CASSVEGARNTEAFF. DNA for the CDR3: TGTGCCAGCAGTGTGGAGGGGGCACGTAACACTGAAGCTTTCTTT.